The clone carrying this T cell receptor (beta chain) appeared a few times. Its cognate antigen is unknown. Per germline, CDR1 SEHNR and CDR2 FQNEAQ (reference sequence). Germline trimming cut 5 bases from V and 1 base from J; bases unmatched to any gene: 3. The CDR3 length is 14 residues. These data come from a study of beta chain features in type 1 diabetes. Study-level results: In the patient group, naive, central memory and Treg TCRB repertoires seemed more alike than in the healthy donor group. Type 1 diabetes patients had VDJ junctions that carried fewer insertions and more deletions. TCRB CDR3s were moderately but significantly shorter in Type 1 diabetes patients in all four CD4+ subsets.

Reverse transcribing all isolated RNA meant expressed TCRB transcripts were sequenced. TCRdb's copy holds only in-frame clones and misses some; the assay was immunoSEQ multiplex PCR. In the table there are 300,000 to 400,000 clones, 8.5% to 10% of which are singletons. Purities over 98% were achieved in all sorted populations. The sequenced sample consisted of central memory CD4+ T cells from blood. The rearrangement uses TRBV7-9 and TRBJ2-7, with 9 bases matching TRBD1. The source of this sequence is a young man with type 1 diabetes. As DNA, the CDR3 is TGTGCCAGCAGCCGACAGGGGGGATCCTACGAGCAGTACTTC. It codes for CASSRQGGSYEQYF. Filled out from reference TRBV7-9 and TRBJ2-7, the complete variable domain reads DTGVSQNPRHKITKRGQNVTFRCDPISEHNRLYWYRQTLGQGPEFLTYFQNEAQLEKSRLLSDRFSAERPKGSFSTLEIQRTEQGDSAMYLCASSRQGGSYEQYFGPGTRLTVT.